Each of the 31 T cell receptor beta chains below was sequenced from the same sample in a study of blood T cell repertoires in COVID-19. The table came from immunoSEQ multiplex PCR; TCRdb's copy has only in-frame clones and leaves some out. The repertoire consists of about 260,000 clones, with about 83% occurring once and the leading ten covering 2% to 2.5%. The sequencing input was PBMCs or T cells enriched from blood (not recorded which). Source of these receptors: a woman between 45 and 60 years old who had recovered from COVID-19.

The J gene is TRBJ2-1, the V gene TRBV7-2; maybe TRBD2 (5 bases). This CDR3 has 15 amino acids. Trimming cost V 1 base and J 8 bases, with 15 bases left between them. CDR1 SGHTA and CDR2 FQGNSA come from the germline V gene. The CDR3 nucleotides read TGTGCCAGCAGCTTAGGTGCGGCCCGGCGGGATGAGCAGTTCTTC. Translation: CASSLGAARRDEQFF.

This chain joins TRBV3-1 (or the pseudogene TRBV3-2) and TRBJ2-1; 9 bases fit TRBD2. With 4 bases clipped from V and 4 bases from J, the junction kept 11 bases outside the gene matches. The CDR3 contains 17 residues. Germline V gene data show CDR1 as LGHDT and CDR2 as YNNKEL (reference sequence). The CDR3 sequence: CASSLGGGDPWYNEQFF. DNA of the CDR3: TGTGCCAGCAGCCTTGGCGGGGGGGATCCTTGGTACAATGAGCAGTTCTTC.

The J gene is TRBJ2-3, the V gene TRBV7-2; 13 bases line up with TRBD2. The CDR3 totals 18 residues. CDR1 and CDR2 from the germline V gene are SGHTA and FQGNSA. Trimming at V came to 4 bases and at J to 1 base, leaving 8 bases not matched to a gene. Written as DNA, the CDR3 is TGTGCCAGCAGCTCTACTAGCGGGAGGGCCTTGGGCACAGATACGCAGTATTTT. Translating gives CASSSTSGRALGTDTQYF.

This chain uses TRBV19 with TRBJ2-1; TRBD1 agrees at 7 bases. CDR1 LNHDA and CDR2 SQIVND come from the germline V gene (reference sequence). This CDR3 is 13 amino acids long. With V trimmed by 10 bases and J by 5 bases, 8 bases remained unmatched. CDR3 loop: CATYRDSNNEQFF. The CDR3 DNA follows: TGTGCCACCTACCGGGACAGTAACAATGAGCAGTTCTTC.

The V and J genes are TRBV28 and TRBJ1-2; weak D call: TRBD1 (6 bases). CDR1 is MDHEN, CDR2 SYDVKM, per germline. The germline V and J ends were trimmed by 6 bases and 8 bases, with 19 bases remaining between them. The CDR3 consists of 14 residues. The CDR3 loop is CASSSGQGKEGYTF. CDR3 sequence (DNA): TGTGCCAGCAGCTCCGGGCAGGGGAAGGAGGGCTACACCTTC.

This clone was seen only once. The chain has TRBV5-4 and TRBJ2-3, with D possibly being TRBD1 (5 bases). Germline lookup yields CDR1 SGHNT and CDR2 YYREEE (reference sequence). The CDR3 length is 16 residues. The V and J ends lost 0 bases and 0 bases respectively, with 11 bases between them. For the CDR3, the DNA is TGTGCCAGCAGCTTGGAGACAGCCTCTAGCACAGATACGCAGTATTTT. Amino acids: CASSLETASSTDTQYF. The full variable domain, its missing parts supplied by reference TRBV5-4 and TRBJ2-3, is ETGVTQSPTHLIKTRGQQVTLRCSSQSGHNTVSWYQQALGQGPQFIFQYYREEENGRGNFPPRFSGLQFPNYSSELNVNALELDDSALYLCASSLETASSTDTQYFGPGTRLTVL.

The chain employs TRBV3-1 (or the pseudogene TRBV3-2) and TRBJ2-3; 7 bases match TRBD1. The CDR3 runs to 13 residues. With V trimmed by 4 bases and J by 3 bases, 1 base remained unmatched. From germline, CDR1 is LGHDT and CDR2 YNNKEL (reference sequence). This CDR3 reads CASSPTGTDTQYF. CDR3 nucleotides: TGTGCCAGCAGCCCGACAGGGACAGATACGCAGTATTTT.

Notes on this clone: Other DNA sequences of this sample code for an identical CDR3. The CDR3 loop is CASSESEGGPYGYTF. In nucleotides, the CDR3 is TGCGCCAGCAGTGAGTCGGAGGGAGGGCCCTATGGCTACACCTTC. The V and J genes are TRBV10-2 and TRBJ1-2; D call uncertain. Per germline, CDR1 WSHSY and CDR2 SAAADI. There are 15 residues in the CDR3. V lost 0 bases and J 4 bases, leaving 12 bases between the germline ends.

The V and J genes are TRBV18 and TRBJ2-5, with D perhaps TRBD2 (6 bases). The V gene lost 3 bases and the J gene lost 5 bases, with 10 bases spanning the gap. The CDR3 consists of 13 residues. Germline V gives CDR1 KGHSH, CDR2 LQKENI. The DNA for the CDR3 is TGTGCCAGCTCACCGGGACTCGGGGAGACCCAGTACTTC. Its translation: CASSPGLGETQYF.

The chain links TRBV5-1 to TRBJ2-4; a weak D match, TRBD2 (6 bases). The CDR3 has 16 residues. From germline, CDR1 is SGHRS and CDR2 YFSETQ. The germline V and J ends were trimmed by 1 base and 0 bases, with 11 bases remaining between them. CDR3 sequence: CASSLRAGLAKNIQYF. The CDR3 coding sequence is TGCGCCAGCAGCTTGAGAGCGGGTCTAGCCAAAAACATTCAGTACTTC.

This chain connects TRBV29-1 to TRBJ1-1; possibly TRBD1 for D (5 bases). The germline V gene has CDR1 SQVTM and CDR2 ANQGSEA. The CDR3 extends over 14 amino acids. With 0 bases removed from V and 2 bases from J, the gap between germline ends came to 10 bases. CDR3 DNA sequence: TGCAGCGTTGAAGATATAGGGGTAAACACTGAAGCTTTCTTT. Protein product: CSVEDIGVNTEAFF.

Turning to this clone: A junction boundary mismatches the germline segment, possibly from a read error. The genes are TRBV18 and TRBJ2-4, with D perhaps matching TRBD2 (6 bases). The germline V gene has CDR1 KGHSH and CDR2 LQKENI. This CDR3 region has 14 residues. In nucleotides, the CDR3 is TGTGCCAGCTCACCAGCGGGGCAGTACCATCAACGGGACTTC. It is translated as CASSPAGQYHQRDF.

The chain carries TRBV5-1 and TRBJ2-5, with 12 bases fitting TRBD2. The CDR3 has 16 residues. CDR1 and CDR2 from the germline V gene are SGHRS and YFSETQ. After removal of 5 bases from V and 4 bases from J, the junction contained 9 bases not matched to a gene. The CDR3 is CASSQRLAGDVETQYF. The CDR3 bases are TGCGCCAGCAGTCAACGACTAGCGGGAGACGTAGAGACCCAGTACTTC. Looking up the rest from reference TRBV5-1 and TRBJ2-5 gives the full variable domain: KAGVTQTPRYLIKTRGQQVTLSCSPISGHRSVSWYQQTPGQGLQFLFEYFSETQRNKGNFPGRFSGRQFSNSRSEMNVSTLELGDSALYLCASSQRLAGDVETQYFGPGTRLLVL.

The J gene is TRBJ2-7, the V gene TRBV28, with 7 bases lining up with TRBD1. The CDR3 consists of 14 residues. Germline-derived CDR1 and CDR2 are MDHEN and SYDVKM. V lost 3 bases to trimming and J lost 2 bases; unmatched junction nucleotides: 4. The CDR3 DNA reads TGTGCCAGCAGTTTTGACAGGGTTACCTACGAGCAGTACTTC. Translation gives CASSFDRVTYEQYF.

The V gene is TRBV5-1, the J gene TRBJ2-3; D is uncertain. Germline V CDR1 and CDR2: SGHRS, YFSETQ. CDR3 length equals 12 residues. Trimming removed 0 bases at V and 6 bases at J, with 5 bases between. Written as DNA, the CDR3 is TGCGCCAGCAGCTTGGCCCCGGATACGCAGTATTTT. Its protein product is CASSLAPDTQYF. The variable domain in full, with the rest retrieved from reference TRBV5-1 and TRBJ2-3, is KAGVTQTPRYLIKTRGQQVTLSCSPISGHRSVSWYQQTPGQGLQFLFEYFSETQRNKGNFPGRFSGRQFSNSRSEMNVSTLELGDSALYLCASSLAPDTQYFGPGTRLTVL.

This clone has at least ten counts. The CDR3 loop is CASRDRGLGLNYGYTF. The CDR3 DNA reads as TGTGCCAGCAGGGACAGGGGCCTAGGTCTTAACTATGGCTACACCTTC. This sequence joins TRBV19 and TRBJ1-2, with 10 positions matching TRBD1. The CDR3 runs to 16 residues. Germline V gene sequence: CDR1 LNHDA, CDR2 SQIVND (reference sequence). V was clipped by 9 bases and J by 1 base; unmatched bases: 11.

The chain carries TRBV3-1 (or the pseudogene TRBV3-2) and TRBJ2-2, with D perhaps TRBD2 (5 bases). V lost 2 bases to trimming and J lost 6 bases, with 7 bases between them. Germline assignment: CDR1 LGHDT and CDR2 YNNKEL (reference sequence). CDR3 size: 13 residues. CDR3 protein: CASSQFSAGELFF. CDR3 nucleotides: TGTGCCAGCAGCCAATTTAGCGCCGGGGAGCTGTTTTTT.

This rearrangement joins TRBV27 to TRBJ2-2; unclear D gene. Trimming stripped 5 bases from V and 7 bases from J, with 8 bases between. The CDR3 totals 12 residues. Germline V gives CDR1 MNHEY, CDR2 SMNVEV (reference sequence). CDR3 DNA: TGTGCCAGCAGTCTACTCGGCGGGGAGCTGTTTTTT. Protein product: CASSLLGGELFF.

CDR3 DNA: TGCGCCAGCAGCCAAGTGAAGCGGGGGGGTCAAGAGACCCAGTACTTC. Protein sequence: CASSQVKRGGQETQYF. V gene TRBV4-1 combines with J gene TRBJ2-5; 10 nucleotides align to TRBD2. The length of the CDR3 is 16 residues. V was pared by 1 base and J by 2 bases, with 4 bases of the junction left unmatched. Germline V gene data show CDR1 as MGHRA and CDR2 as YSYEKL.

The chain uses TRBV6-1 and TRBJ2-1; 10 bases align to TRBD2. The CDR3 length is 17 residues. Germline values: CDR1 MNHNS, CDR2 SASEGT. With 6 bases clipped from V and 7 bases from J, the junction kept 15 bases outside the gene matches. The CDR3 spells CASRELAGPTRGNEQFF. The DNA of the CDR3 is TGTGCCAGCAGGGAACTAGCGGGGCCAACGCGGGGGAATGAGCAGTTCTTC.

This clone was seen once. The V call is TRBV7-9, the J call TRBJ2-7; the D gene is possibly TRBD2 (6 bases). Per the germline V gene, CDR1 is SEHNR and CDR2 is FQNEAQ (reference sequence). This CDR3 is 14 amino acids long. With 3 bases removed from V and 4 bases from J, the gap between germline ends came to 13 bases. The CDR3 reads CASSFTGESYEQYF. The CDR3 nucleotides read TGTGCCAGCAGCTTCACGGGAGAGAGTTACGAGCAGTACTTC.

The chain recombines TRBV4-1 with TRBJ2-7; 7 bases are a match to TRBD1. The junction had 8 bases not matched to a gene; V was cut back by 4 bases and J by 5 bases. From germline, CDR1 is MGHRA and CDR2 YSYEKL. This CDR3 is built from 14 residues. CDR3 sequence: CASSLRTGAHEQYF. CDR3 DNA: TGCGCCAGCAGCCTCAGAACAGGGGCCCACGAGCAGTACTTC.

The chain carries TRBV7-2 and TRBJ2-5, with D possibly TRBD2 on 7 matching bases. The CDR3 covers 16 residues. In germline, CDR1 is SGHTA, CDR2 FQGNSA. V lost 1 base and J 5 bases, leaving 17 bases between the germline ends. The CDR3 here is CASSLGLGGGGETQYF. The CDR3 DNA is TGTGCCAGCAGCTTAGGGCTCGGAGGGGGAGGGGAGACCCAGTACTTC.

This clone turned up a few times. This chain connects TRBV9 to TRBJ2-1; a possible D gene is TRBD1 (6 bases). V was clipped by 0 bases and J by 4 bases, with 8 bases between them. The CDR3 is made up of 14 amino acids. Germline V gene sequence: CDR1 SGDLS, CDR2 YYNGEE. The DNA of the CDR3 is TGTGCCAGCAGCGTAGGGGACATTTACAATGAGCAGTTCTTC. Its protein product is CASSVGDIYNEQFF.

J is TRBJ2-5 and V is TRBV20-1; D is ambiguous. Looked up from germline, CDR1 is DFQATT and CDR2 is SNEGSKA (reference sequence). V was clipped by 6 bases and J by 5 bases, with 10 bases between them. The CDR3 is made up of 11 amino acids. The CDR3 DNA is TGCAGTGCCAGGAAGACGGAGACCCAGTACTTC. It codes for CSARKTETQYF.

On this clone: Germline is not matched at one junction end, which may reflect a read error. V gene TRBV4-3 combines with J gene TRBJ1-6, with TRBD1 matching over 8 bases. This CDR3 has 15 amino acids. CDR1 and CDR2 (germline): LGHNA, YSLEER. DNA of the CDR3: TGCGTCAGCAGCCAAGATACAGGGGGTTATTCACCCCTCCACTTT. This gives the protein CVSSQDTGGYSPLHF.

This clone was seen only once. V gene TRBV4-3 combines with J gene TRBJ1-2; D not certain. The V gene lost 0 bases and the J gene lost 7 bases, with 18 bases spanning the gap. Germline V gene lookup returns CDR1 LGHNA and CDR2 YSLEER. The CDR3 is 16 residues long. The CDR3 nucleotides read TGCGCCAGCAGCCAAGATCGTGCAGGCGCGACGGCTGGCTACACCTTC. It codes for CASSQDRAGATAGYTF.

V and J are TRBV19 and TRBJ1-2; 9 bases map to TRBD1. The CDR3 runs 17 residues. Germline CDR1 LNHDA, CDR2 SQIVND (reference sequence). The trim removed 1 base at V and 4 bases at J, leaving 10 bases unmatched. CDR3 region: CASSIAQTGGARYGYTF. The DNA for the CDR3 is TGTGCCAGTAGTATAGCTCAAACAGGGGGCGCTCGCTATGGCTACACCTTC.

The J gene is TRBJ1-6, the V gene TRBV23-1, with D unclear. TRBV23-1 is given ORF status, its function remaining uncertain. With 2 bases removed from V and 1 base from J, the gap between germline ends came to 6 bases. The CDR3 length is 15 residues. CDR3: CASSQGGSYNSPLHF. The CDR3, as DNA: TGCGCCAGCAGTCAAGGAGGATCCTATAATTCACCCCTCCACTTT.

The genes are TRBV2 and TRBJ1-2, with D unclear. There are 17 residues in the CDR3. V lost 5 bases, J lost 3 bases, and 22 bases lay in between. From germline, CDR1 is SNHLY and CDR2 FYNNEI. The CDR3 nucleotides read TGTGCCAGCAGTACTCGACAACCATCCACCTCGGACTATGGCTACACCTTC. Translated: CASSTRQPSTSDYGYTF.

The J gene is TRBJ2-7, the V gene TRBV9, with TRBD2 as a possible D gene (5 bases). The germline V and J ends were trimmed by 2 bases and 2 bases, with 14 bases remaining between them. This CDR3 comprises 15 residues. Germline V lookup: CDR1 SGDLS, CDR2 YYNGEE. CDR3 sequence reads: CASSVGSALTYEQYF. DNA of the CDR3: TGTGCCAGCAGCGTGGGGAGCGCGTTAACCTACGAGCAGTACTTC.